One sample yielded the 5 T cell receptor beta chains listed below, sequenced in a study of T cell responses to AZD1222 COVID-19 vaccine. Libraries were prepared by immunoSEQ multiplex PCR; TCRdb keeps only in-frame clonotypes and omits some of them. The sample has about 140,000 clones; more than 85% are singletons. Sequencing used peripheral blood, obtained 28 days after the second AZD1222 dose. These receptors all come from an adult who received the AZD1222 COVID-19 vaccine.

Comment on this clone: The germline gene is not matched at one end of the junction; a read error may be the cause. This chain connects TRBV4-1 to TRBJ1-2, with a tentative D call TRBD1 (5 bases). Germline-derived CDR1 and CDR2 are MGHRA and YSYEKL. The CDR3 loop spans 12 amino acids. The CDR3 protein is CASSQEAGASSF. The CDR3 DNA reads TGCGCCAGCAGCCAAGAGGCCGGGGCCAGCTCCTTC.

V usage is TRBV2 and J usage is TRBJ2-1, with D maybe TRBD2 (5 bases). Deletions cut 4 bases from V and 7 bases from J, with 11 bases between. CDR3 length equals 13 residues. Germline V lookup: CDR1 SNHLY, CDR2 FYNNEI. This CDR3 reads CASSALLGNEQFF. CDR3 coding DNA: TGTGCCAGCAGTGCCTTACTAGGGAATGAGCAGTTCTTC.

V and J are TRBV19 and TRBJ1-6; TRBD1 matches 10 bases. This CDR3 has 15 residues. CDR1 and CDR2 (germline): LNHDA, SQIVND (reference sequence). The trim removed 6 bases at V and 7 bases at J, leaving 6 bases unmatched. CDR3 in amino acids: CASRGWDRGNSPLHF. In nucleotides, the CDR3 is TGTGCCAGTAGAGGATGGGACAGGGGCAATTCACCCCTCCACTTT.

This rearrangement joins TRBV27 to TRBJ1-6; D unresolved. The CDR3 contains 12 residues. The V gene lost 8 bases and the J gene lost 10 bases, with 12 bases spanning the gap. Germline V gives CDR1 MNHEY, CDR2 SMNVEV (reference sequence). The CDR3, as DNA: TGTGCCAGCGGGCTGTCGGGATCACCCCTCCACTTT. As protein: CASGLSGSPLHF.

The rearrangement uses TRBV10-2 and TRBJ1-2; 7 bases map to TRBD1. The V gene's germline CDR1 is WSHSY and CDR2 SAAADI. After removal of 4 bases from V and 0 bases from J, the junction contained 2 bases not matched to a gene. The CDR3 is made up of 14 amino acids. This chain's CDR3 is CASSARGANYGYTF. DNA for the CDR3: TGCGCCAGCAGTGCCAGGGGGGCTAACTATGGCTACACCTTC.